This TCR beta chain was found in a study of PD-L1 blockade in urothelial cancer. Whole-study context: Patients initiated atezolizumab in about 2014 at 1,200 mg intravenously every 3 weeks.

Patient disease was locally advanced or metastatic urothelial carcinoma. The templates were synthetic TCR analogs, and they were spiked into each PCR. Generated by immunoSEQ multiplex PCR, the TCRdb table keeps only in-frame clones and is missing some. The sample holds 71,000 or so clones; 70% to 90% are singletons and the top ten take less than 3.5%. The sequence was obtained from a man aged 60-69 years with urothelial cancer. The sequencing used PBMCs, collected around atezolizumab (anti-PD-L1) treatment.

The CDR3 is CAISESGRGREQYF. As DNA, the CDR3 is TGTGCCATCAGTGAGTCTGGCAGGGGTCGCGAGCAGTACTTC. The V gene is TRBV10-3, the J gene TRBJ2-7, with D perhaps matching TRBD1 (6 bases). From germline, CDR1 is ENHRY and CDR2 SYGVKD. V was cut by 0 bases and J by 6 bases, with 12 bases left in between. The CDR3 is made up of 14 amino acids.